Below are 11 T cell receptor beta chains sequenced from a single sample in a study of cytomegalovirus exposure and HLA in healthy donors. Researchers ran the PCR with 60 Vbeta and 13 Jbeta primers. The data were produced by immunoSEQ multiplex PCR, yet TCRdb's version contains in-frame clones alone and is incomplete. The sample shows about 140,000 clones, nearly 10% of them seen only once. Sequencing was performed on PBMCs. The receptor set was obtained from a man aged 50-59 years in good health and CMV-seronegative.

The chain carries TRBV7-9 and TRBJ1-1; TRBD1 matches 10 bases. Germline trimming cut 4 bases from V and 6 bases from J; bases unmatched to any gene: 5. The germline V gene has CDR1 SEHNR and CDR2 FQNEAQ (reference sequence). The CDR3 consists of 14 residues. The CDR3 spells CASSYLGTGAEAFF. The CDR3 coding sequence is TGTGCCAGCAGCTACCTGGGGACAGGGGCTGAAGCTTTCTTT.

This clone was picked up a small number of times. The CDR3: CASSPTERVRTGELFF. CDR3 DNA: TGTGCCAGCTCACCCACGGAGCGGGTCAGGACCGGGGAGCTGTTTTTT. The chain links TRBV18 to TRBJ2-2; a possible D gene is TRBD2 (6 bases). Germline V gene data show CDR1 as KGHSH and CDR2 as LQKENI. V lost 3 bases, J lost 5 bases, and 16 bases lay in between. The CDR3 loop spans 16 amino acids. The entire variable domain, with the rest obtained from reference TRBV18 and TRBJ2-2, is as follows: NAGVMQNPRHLVRRRGQEARLRCSPMKGHSHVYWYRQLPEEGLKFMVYLQKENIIDESGMPKERFSAEFPKEGPSILRIQQVVRGDSAAYFCASSPTERVRTGELFFGEGSRLTVL.

J is TRBJ1-1 and V is TRBV19; no clear D gene. Looked up from germline, CDR1 is LNHDA and CDR2 is SQIVND (reference sequence). Trimming shortened V by 3 bases and J by 3 bases, and 11 bases separated the two germline ends. This CDR3 has 14 residues. The CDR3 loop reads CASSITRRDTEAFF. CDR3 bases: TGTGCCAGTAGTATTACTCGGCGGGACACTGAAGCTTTCTTT.

J is TRBJ2-3 and V is TRBV28, with a possible D match to TRBD2 (5 bases). The CDR3 runs to 13 residues. V dropped 3 bases and J dropped 5 bases, with 9 bases sitting between them. In germline, CDR1 is MDHEN, CDR2 SYDVKM. For the CDR3, the DNA is TGTGCCAGCAGTTTTACTGGGAGAGATACGCAGTATTTT. This encodes CASSFTGRDTQYF.

This clone turned up a few times. The chain combines TRBV7-9 with TRBJ2-2, with TRBD1 identical over 7 bases. V lost 5 bases, J lost 4 bases, and 7 bases stayed unmatched. The germline CDR1 and CDR2 sequences are SEHNR and FQNEAQ (reference sequence). This CDR3 has 15 amino acids. The CDR3 nucleotides are TGTGCCAGCAGCAAGGGAACAGGGGCCACCGGGGAGCTGTTTTTT. This codes for CASSKGTGATGELFF.

This clone has just a few counts. The chain links TRBV5-6 to TRBJ1-2; 9 bases match TRBD1. Germline V gene sequence: CDR1 SGHDT, CDR2 YYEEEE. This CDR3 region has 15 residues. Germline trimming cut 6 bases from V and 2 bases from J; bases unmatched to any gene: 8. CDR3 loop: CASIMGDRGNYGYTF. CDR3 DNA sequence: TGTGCCAGCATCATGGGTGACAGGGGGAACTATGGCTACACCTTC.

This clone was counted only a few times. This sequence joins TRBV6-5 and TRBJ2-7; 8 nucleotides agree with TRBD1. CDR3 length equals 16 residues. Germline V gene lookup returns CDR1 MNHEY and CDR2 SVGAGI. Unmatched junction bases numbered 6, after V lost 2 bases and J lost 0 bases. The CDR3 DNA sequence: TGTGCCAGCAGTTACCTAGGACAGGGCGGCTCCTACGAGCAGTACTTC. It yields the protein CASSYLGQGGSYEQYF.

The J gene is TRBJ2-3, the V gene TRBV5-4, with TRBD2 matching over 9 bases. In germline, CDR1 is SGHNT, CDR2 YYREEE (reference sequence). The V and J ends lost 0 bases and 5 bases, in that order; junction bases with no gene match: 10. There are 17 residues in the CDR3. CDR3 loop: CASSLGSSGGLRDTQYF. The CDR3 bases are TGTGCCAGCAGCTTGGGGAGTAGCGGGGGCCTCCGAGATACGCAGTATTTT.

This sequence joins TRBV2 and TRBJ2-3; TRBD1 might be the D (5 bases). Trimming pared 10 bases from V and 4 bases from J, leaving 18 bases between. The germline gives CDR1 SNHLY, CDR2 FYNNEI. The CDR3 sequence is 14 residues long. The CDR3 loop is CANKGYRPADTQYF. The CDR3 DNA follows: TGTGCCAACAAGGGGTACAGGCCGGCAGATACGCAGTATTTT.

The chain combines TRBV2 with TRBJ1-2; the D is unclear. From germline, CDR1 is SNHLY and CDR2 FYNNEI. The V end was cut by 7 bases, the J end by 2 bases, with 11 bases between. The CDR3 loop spans 13 amino acids. Here the CDR3 reads CASTTTPNYGYTF. CDR3 DNA: TGTGCCAGCACCACGACACCCAACTATGGCTACACCTTC.

The chain links TRBV6-6 to TRBJ1-2; no clear D. V lost 6 bases and J 8 bases, leaving 10 bases between the germline ends. From germline, CDR1 is MNHNY and CDR2 SVGAGI (reference sequence). The CDR3 runs to 11 residues. The CDR3 DNA is TGTGCCAGCAGCCTAGCCCAGGGCTACACCTTC. Protein: CASSLAQGYTF.